A single sample is the source of the 11 T cell receptor beta chains below, sequenced in a study of CD8 T cells in ankylosing spondylitis. TCRdb fed the 5' RACE reads into MiXCR, producing one record per CDR3 protein. The sample has 200,000 to 250,000 distinct CDR3 sequences, around 10% seen once. The sample taken for sequencing was blood, either unsorted or a sorted T cell fraction (not recorded which). These receptors were taken from a male donor with ankylosing spondylitis or in good health (not recorded which).

This clonotype was counted ten times or more. This chain uses TRBV4-2 with TRBJ2-7; 7 nucleotides align to TRBD2. The CDR3 is made up of 15 amino acids. The junction had 7 bases not matched to a gene; V was cut back by 4 bases and J by 1 base. Per the germline V gene, CDR1 is LGHNA and CDR2 is YNFKEQ. CDR3 bases: TGTGCCAGCAGCCGGACCGGGACTAAGTCCTACGAGCAGTACTTC. Its translation: CASSRTGTKSYEQYF.

The chain uses TRBV3-1 and TRBJ2-7; D is possibly TRBD1 (5 bases). The CDR3 spans 14 residues. Germline V lookup: CDR1 LGHDT, CDR2 YNNKEL (reference sequence). Between the trimmed V and J ends, which lost 0 bases and 3 bases, there was a span of 9 bases. CDR3 coding DNA: TGTGCCAGCAGCCAAGAGGACAATTTCTACGAGCAGTACTTC. It is translated as CASSQEDNFYEQYF.

This clonotype was picked up many times. V and J are TRBV28 and TRBJ1-3; D gene ambiguous. V was pared by 6 bases and J by 0 bases, with 15 bases between. This CDR3 region has 16 residues. In germline, CDR1 is MDHEN, CDR2 SYDVKM. CDR3 nucleotides: TGTGCCAGCAGACGACCTACTCTGATCTCTGGAAACACCATATATTTT. Translation: CASRRPTLISGNTIYF.

This clonotype was detected only a few times. This sequence joins TRBV3-1 and TRBJ1-1; D is perhaps TRBD1 (6 bases). Trimming pared 1 base from V and 6 bases from J, leaving 24 bases between. Per the germline V gene, CDR1 is LGHDT and CDR2 is YNNKEL (reference sequence). This CDR3 has 18 residues. DNA of the CDR3: TGTGCCAGCAGCCAAGTAGGGAGAATCGGACAGTTCTTCCCTGAAGCTTTCTTT. As protein: CASSQVGRIGQFFPEAFF. Filled out from reference TRBV3-1 and TRBJ1-1, the complete variable domain reads DTAVSQTPKYLVTQMGNDKSIKCEQNLGHDTMYWYKQDSKKFLKIMFSYNNKELIINETVPNRFSPKSPDKAHLNLHINSLELGDSAVYFCASSQVGRIGQFFPEAFFGQGTRLTVV.

The genes are TRBV7-9 and TRBJ2-7; a weak D match, TRBD2 (6 bases). The CDR3 spans 14 residues. Germline values: CDR1 SEHNR, CDR2 FQNEAQ (reference sequence). Trimming took off 3 bases at V and 1 base at J, with 10 bases between the two ends. CDR3 DNA: TGTGCCAGCAGCTTTAGCGGATTGTCCTACGAGCAGTACTTC. Protein: CASSFSGLSYEQYF.

V gene TRBV6-5 combines with J gene TRBJ2-3, with D unclear. The V and J ends lost 2 bases and 6 bases respectively, with 9 bases between them. Germline V gene sequence: CDR1 MNHEY, CDR2 SVGAGI. The CDR3 is 13 amino acids. The CDR3, as DNA: TGTGCCAGCAGTTACGGGGTGGGGGATACGCAGTATTTT. This sequence encodes CASSYGVGDTQYF.

This clonotype was found a few times. This sequence joins TRBV9 and TRBJ2-1, with 11 nucleotides matching TRBD2. J gave up 10 bases and V 4 bases, and 10 bases lay outside the gene matches. The CDR3 has 15 residues. From germline, CDR1 is SGDLS and CDR2 YYNGEE. The CDR3 DNA sequence: TGTGCCAGCAGCCTACGACTAGCGGGAAGGGGGGAGCAGTTCTTC. Its translation is CASSLRLAGRGEQFF.

This clonotype came up a few times. V usage is TRBV20-1 and J usage is TRBJ1-1; D remains ambiguous. This CDR3 has 11 amino acids. Germline loops: CDR1 DFQATT, CDR2 SNEGSKA (reference sequence). CDR3 sequence reads: CSPWSGEKAFF. DNA for the CDR3: TGCAGCCCTTGGAGTGGGGAGAAAGCTTTCTTT.

There are many counts of this clonotype. The junction and the germline gene differ at one end; a read error may be behind it. This chain connects TRBV5-1 to TRBJ2-1; no definite D call. Per the germline V gene, CDR1 is SGHRS and CDR2 is YFSETQ. The CDR3 is 14 amino acids. CDR3 protein: CASGFGSSYNEQFF. Written as DNA, the CDR3 is TGCGCCAGCGGCTTCGGCAGCTCCTACAATGAGCAGTTCTTC.

The chain carries TRBV7-8 and TRBJ2-7; unclear D gene. V lost 1 base, J lost 2 bases, and 6 bases lay in between. The length of the CDR3 is 13 residues. Germline CDR1 is SGHVS and CDR2 is FQNEAQ. The CDR3 bases are TGTGCCAGCAGCTTAGACAGCCCCTACGAGCAGTACTTC. This gives the protein CASSLDSPYEQYF.

This clonotype was recorded many times. The genes are TRBV7-3 and TRBJ2-7, with D possibly TRBD1 on 6 matching bases. Germline V gene sequence: CDR1 SGHTA, CDR2 FQGTGA. Trimming pared 4 bases from V and 0 bases from J, leaving 7 bases between. The CDR3 has 13 residues. The DNA of the CDR3 is TGTGCCAGCAGCTGGGGACACTCCTACGAGCAGTACTTC. Translation: CASSWGHSYEQYF.